The 13 T cell receptor beta chains given below trace back to one sample, sequenced in a study of human T cells and chemical hapten exposure. As to time point: patch test 3, about 24 weeks after DPC sensitization. Described treatment: therapeutic diphenylcyclopropenone sensitization with weekly scalp DPC. TCRdb recomputed calls from the RACE reads with MiXCR, one row per CDR3 protein. The sample records about 58,000 distinct CDR3 sequences, 9.5% to 15% being singletons. Sequenced here: whole blood, sampled in connection with sensitization to the hapten diphenylcyclopropenone (DPC). The receptors come from a man aged 25 to 45 with alopecia areata. Some clones in this sample may be carry-over from other donors' samples.

The genes are TRBV9 and TRBJ2-3; D call uncertain. This CDR3 has 14 amino acids. V gave up 0 bases and J gave up 1 base, with 6 bases separating them. The germline CDR1 and CDR2 sequences are SGDLS and YYNGEE. The CDR3 DNA follows: TGTGCCAGCAGCGTAGAGCCAGGCACAGATACGCAGTATTTT. Its protein product is CASSVEPGTDTQYF.

This clonotype was counted at least ten times. The V call is TRBV28, the J call TRBJ2-7; 7 bases are a match to TRBD1. Per germline, CDR1 MDHEN and CDR2 SYDVKM. The CDR3 is 15 amino acids. Trimming cost V 2 bases and J 4 bases; bases outside gene matches: 8. CDR3 sequence reads: CASSLPYRGLYEQYF. CDR3 nucleotide sequence: TGTGCCAGCAGTTTACCCTACAGGGGTTTATACGAGCAGTACTTC.

This clonotype occurred many times. The chain combines TRBV6-5 with TRBJ2-5; 9 nucleotides match TRBD2. This CDR3 is built from 15 residues. Germline V gene sequence: CDR1 MNHEY, CDR2 SVGAGI. Trimming at V came to 6 bases and at J to 3 bases, leaving 8 bases not matched to a gene. The CDR3 spells CASSRSGGSEETQYF. CDR3 DNA sequence: TGTGCCAGCAGCCGGAGCGGGGGGTCTGAAGAGACCCAGTACTTC.

The CDR3 sequence is CASTERSSYNEQFF. CDR3 nucleotides: TGTGCCAGTACTGAGCGGAGCTCCTACAATGAGCAGTTCTTC. The V and J genes are TRBV19 and TRBJ2-1; weak D call: TRBD2 (5 bases). Between the trimmed V and J ends, which lost 7 bases and 0 bases, there was a span of 10 bases. The CDR3 runs to 14 residues. Germline loops: CDR1 LNHDA, CDR2 SQIVND (reference sequence).

A few counts support this clonotype. The V gene is TRBV19, the J gene TRBJ1-2; D is ambiguous. Between the trimmed V and J ends, which lost 10 bases and 0 bases, there was a span of 9 bases. The germline V gene encodes CDR1 LNHDA and CDR2 SQIVND (reference sequence). CDR3 length: 12 residues. The CDR3 loop is CATREANYGYTF. In DNA form, the CDR3 reads TGTGCCACACGAGAGGCTAACTATGGCTACACCTTC. The variable domain in full, with the rest retrieved from reference TRBV19 and TRBJ1-2, is DGGITQSPKYLFRKEGQNVTLSCEQNLNHDAMYWYRQDPGQGLRLIYYSQIVNDFQKGDIAEGYSVSREKKESFPLTVTSAQKNPTAFYLCATREANYGYTFGSGTRLTVV.

This clonotype was seen many times. The chain combines TRBV29-1 with TRBJ1-2, with unresolved D. This CDR3 is built from 16 residues. With 3 bases removed from V and 2 bases from J, the gap between germline ends came to 19 bases. Germline lookup yields CDR1 SQVTM and CDR2 ANQGSEA. CDR3 sequence reads: CSVDATIEPSNYGYTF. The DNA for the CDR3 is TGCAGCGTTGATGCGACCATAGAGCCTAGCAACTATGGCTACACCTTC.

This clonotype turned up a few times. The chain couples TRBV4-2 to TRBJ1-5; maybe TRBD1 (6 bases). The CDR3 is 15 residues long. V was shortened by 0 bases and J by 3 bases, with 9 bases between the two germline ends. Germline V gives CDR1 LGHNA, CDR2 YNFKEQ. The CDR3 sequence is CASSQEGHVNQPQHF. As DNA, the CDR3 is TGTGCCAGCAGCCAAGAGGGACACGTCAATCAGCCCCAGCATTTT.

This sequence joins TRBV2 and TRBJ1-2; possible D gene TRBD1, 5 bases. The V end lost 6 bases, the J end lost 4 bases, and 9 bases lay between the germline ends. The CDR3 consists of 12 residues. Germline lookup yields CDR1 SNHLY and CDR2 FYNNEI. The CDR3 nucleotides read TGTGCCAGCAGGGAGGGGACCTATGGCTACACCTTC. It yields the protein CASREGTYGYTF.

This clonotype was seen many times. The chain recombines TRBV12-3 or TRBV12-4 with TRBJ1-2; 9 nucleotides line up with TRBD1. V gave up 5 bases and J gave up 4 bases; unmatched junction bases: 8. The CDR3 runs to 15 residues. The CDR3 sequence: CASSAPGTGSYGYTF. The CDR3 DNA sequence: TGTGCCAGCAGTGCCCCCGGGACAGGGTCCTATGGCTACACCTTC.

This clonotype was seen at least ten times. This sequence joins TRBV12-3 or TRBV12-4 and TRBJ1-5, with D hard to call. V was clipped by 6 bases and J by 4 bases, with 10 bases between them. This CDR3 region has 13 residues. This CDR3 is CASSPLSNQPQHF. The CDR3 DNA is TGTGCCAGCAGCCCCCTGAGTAATCAGCCCCAGCATTTT.

This clonotype was seen many times. The CDR3 sequence is CASSLRGVLTEAFF. The CDR3 coding sequence is TGTGCCAGCAGCTTAAGGGGGGTCCTCACTGAAGCTTTCTTT. The chain combines TRBV7-3 with TRBJ1-1; tentatively, D is TRBD1 (5 bases). Per the germline V gene, CDR1 is SGHTA and CDR2 is FQGTGA. The length of the CDR3 is 14 residues. Between the trimmed V and J ends, which lost 1 base and 4 bases, there was a span of 10 bases. Together with reference TRBV7-3 and TRBJ1-1, the CDR3 gives the full variable domain: GAGVSQTPSNKVTEKGKYVELRCDPISGHTALYWYRQSLGQGPEFLIYFQGTGAADDSGLPNDRFFAVRPEGSVSTLKIQRTERGDSAVYLCASSLRGVLTEAFFGQGTRLTVV.

This clonotype was observed at least ten times. V gene TRBV6-2 or TRBV6-3 combines with J gene TRBJ2-1; unclear D gene. CDR1 is MNHEY and CDR2 is SVGEGT in the germline V gene. The CDR3 loop spans 12 amino acids. Trimming took off 5 bases at V and 8 bases at J, with 10 bases between the two ends. This CDR3 is CASSSSGYEQFF. The CDR3 DNA reads as TGTGCCAGCAGTAGTTCTGGGTATGAGCAGTTCTTC.

This clonotype was counted ten times or more. The genes are TRBV6-1 and TRBJ2-1; 7 bases are a match to TRBD2. This CDR3 comprises 15 residues. Germline values: CDR1 MNHNS, CDR2 SASEGT. The V and J ends lost 2 bases and 4 bases, in that order; junction bases with no gene match: 5. In nucleotides, the CDR3 is TGTGCCAGCAGTGAATCCGGGGGGTCATACAATGAGCAGTTCTTC. It encodes CASSESGGSYNEQFF.